A selection of T cell receptor beta chains follows, all from one sample in a study of T cells generated in artificial thymic organoids. TCRdb re-analysed the 5' RACE reads in MiXCR, keeping a single row per CDR3 protein. The profile shows some 8,000 distinct CDR3 sequences, roughly 18% of them singletons. Sequenced sample: naive CD8+ T cells from the thymus. These receptors were collected from a human donor who gave cord blood stem cells for thymic organoid culture, a cardiac surgery patient who gave postnatal thymus, or a blood donor (not recorded which). Each CDR3 is given with its conserved first and last residue. A D gene is named only where the DNA matches it firmly. Not all rows give a size; the values are once, few, many and, for expanded clones, a class.

D	V	size	J	DNA	CDR3
TRBD2	TRBV15	medium-sized	TRBJ2-1	TGTGCCACCAGCAGAGTTCTGACTAGCGGGGGGGCGGTCTACAATGAGCAGTTCTTC	CATSRVLTSGGAVYNEQFF
TRBD1	TRBV6-5	.	TRBJ2-1	TGTGCTACCGAACTAAGTGCTTCATCTGGGACAGGGCTTTACAATGAGCAGTTCTTC	CATELSASSGTGLYNEQFF
TRBD2	TRBV11-2	medium-sized	TRBJ2-3	TGTGCCAGCAGCCCGAAGCCCCACACGGCGGGGGAGGGCACAGATACGCAGTATTTT	CASSPKPHTAGEGTDTQYF
TRBD1	TRBV7-9	few	TRBJ1-1	TGTGCCAGCAGCTATGACAGGGGTCTCTCTGAAGCTTTCTTT	CASSYDRGLSEAFF
TRBD2	TRBV12-3/TRBV12-4	medium-sized	TRBJ2-1	TGTGCCAGCAGCCTAGGGGTAGGCTTAGCGGGGGCCGGCTACAATGAGCAGTTCTTC	CASSLGVGLAGAGYNEQFF
TRBD1	TRBV11-1	medium-sized	TRBJ2-3	TGTGCCAGCGACGACAGGGGGAAGGACACAGATACGCAGTATTTT	CASDDRGKDTDTQYF
.	TRBV4-1	few	TRBJ2-1	TGCGCCAGCAGCAAAGATCCCCCGGGAGAGGTCTCCTACAATGAGCAGTTCTTC	CASSKDPPGEVSYNEQFF
TRBD2	TRBV4-3	many	TRBJ2-7	TGCGCCAGCAGCCAATCTACAAAACTAGCGGACACCTACGAGCAGTACTTC	CASSQSTKLADTYEQYF
TRBD1	TRBV6-5	.	TRBJ1-1	TGTGCCAGCAGTTATTTTAAGGGGGCGGTTGTAGGAGCTTTCTTT	CASSYFKGAVVGAFF
.	TRBV4-3	medium-sized	TRBJ1-3	TGCGCCAGCAGCCAAGGGTCGGGGAGTGGAAACACCATATATTTT	CASSQGSGSGNTIYF
.	TRBV7-2	medium-sized	TRBJ1-2	TGTGCCAGCAGCGAAGTCGCAAACTATGGCTACACCTTC	CASSEVANYGYTF
TRBD1	TRBV27	medium-sized	TRBJ1-5	TGTGCCAGCAGTCCCTCCGGCAGGGGGCATCAGCCCCAGCATTTT	CASSPSGRGHQPQHF
.	TRBV10-3	.	TRBJ2-3	TGTGCCATCAGTGAGCGGGCAGGGGGCACAGATACGCAGTATTTT	CAISERAGGTDTQYF
.	TRBV7-6	few	TRBJ1-6	TGTGCCAGCAGCTTATGGGAGAATTCACCCCTCCACTTT	CASSLWENSPLHF
.	TRBV7-9	.	TRBJ1-5	TGTGCCAGCAGCCCCGGGGGGTCCACGGCGTATAGCAATCAGCCCCAGCATTTT	CASSPGGSTAYSNQPQHF
.	TRBV4-2	.	TRBJ2-7	TGTGCCAGCAGCAATCCCGCGACAGTCTACGAGCAGTACTTC	CASSNPATVYEQYF
TRBD1	TRBV5-1	.	TRBJ2-7	TGCGCCAGCAGCACCTACGGGACAGGGCCCTACGAGCAGTACTTC	CASSTYGTGPYEQYF
.	TRBV5-6	.	TRBJ2-3	TGTGCCAGCAGCGTGGCAGCGAGCACAGATACGCAGTATTTT	CASSVAASTDTQYF
TRBD2	TRBV20-1	medium-sized	TRBJ2-7	TGCAGTGCTAGAGCGTTACTAGCGGGAAAGTCCTACGAGCAGTACTTC	CSARALLAGKSYEQYF
TRBD2	TRBV4-2	many	TRBJ2-7	TGTGCCAGCAGCCAAGATATAGCGGGAGAAAACTACGAGCAGTACTTC	CASSQDIAGENYEQYF
TRBD1	TRBV7-6	.	TRBJ1-5	TGTGCCAGCAGCCCAGCCAGGACAGGGCTTTTATATTATCCCGATAGCAATCAGCCCCAGCATTTT	CASSPARTGLLYYPDSNQPQHF
.	TRBV28	medium-sized	TRBJ2-4	TGTGCCAGCAGTTCCCGGACCCGGATCATTCAGTACTTC	CASSSRTRIIQYF
TRBD2	TRBV11-2	medium-sized	TRBJ2-3	TGTGCCAGCAGCTCAAGATCGACTAGCGGCACAGATACGCAGTATTTT	CASSSRSTSGTDTQYF
.	TRBV6-1	many	TRBJ1-2	TGTGCCAGCAGACGATACCAGGGTACCTATGGCTACACCTTC	CASRRYQGTYGYTF
TRBD1	TRBV4-1	few	TRBJ1-1	TGCGCCAGCAGCCAAACGACAGGGGGCGTCCCTGAAGCTTTCTTT	CASSQTTGGVPEAFF
TRBD1	TRBV14	medium-sized	TRBJ2-6	TGTGCCAGCAGCCAAACGTATGGGACAGGGGGGTTCTCTGGGGCCAACGTCCTGACTTTC	CASSQTYGTGGFSGANVLTF
TRBD2	TRBV7-2	medium-sized	TRBJ2-7	TGTGCCAGCAGCTTTCTAGCGGGAGGGCGGTACGAGCAGTACTTC	CASSFLAGGRYEQYF
TRBD2	TRBV14	.	TRBJ2-1	TGTGCCAGCAGCCAACAGCGGGGGGATATTCATGAGCAGTTCTTC	CASSQQRGDIHEQFF
.	TRBV7-2	medium-sized	TRBJ2-7	TGTGCCAGCAGCTCAACACTCCGTAGCGAGCAGTACTTC	CASSSTLRSEQYF
TRBD1	TRBV4-1	medium-sized	TRBJ2-3	TGCGCCAGCAGCCAACCTAGGGGGCCCGGCACAGATACGCAGTATTTT	CASSQPRGPGTDTQYF
.	TRBV20-1	many	TRBJ2-3	TGCAGTGCTAGAGATCACGCTAGCCGGGGAAGCACAGATACGCAGTATTTT	CSARDHASRGSTDTQYF
.	TRBV7-2	medium-sized	TRBJ2-2	TGTGCCAGCAGCTTAGATCTAGTCCTAAACACCGGGGAGCTGTTTTTT	CASSLDLVLNTGELFF
TRBD2	TRBV7-2	medium-sized	TRBJ2-3	TGTGCCAGCCAAGTCCGGGGGGGCCGGGATACGCAGTATTTT	CASQVRGGRDTQYF
.	TRBV9	medium-sized	TRBJ2-3	TGTGCCAGCAGCGTAGGGACAGCTTTCACAGATACGCAGTATTTT	CASSVGTAFTDTQYF
.	TRBV10-3	medium-sized	TRBJ2-1	TGTGCCACCCTTTCGGCGCGCTCCTACAATGAGCAGTTCTTC	CATLSARSYNEQFF
TRBD1	TRBV12-3/TRBV12-4	medium-sized	TRBJ2-2	TGTGCCAGCAGTTCGGGACAGGGGGCGCGAACCGGGGAGCTGTTTTTT	CASSSGQGARTGELFF
.	TRBV7-2	medium-sized	TRBJ2-7	TGTGCCAGCAGCCTCAAGCGGACCTACGAGCAGTACTTC	CASSLKRTYEQYF
.	TRBV11-2	medium-sized	TRBJ2-2	TGTGCCAGCAGCTTAGGGCGGCTCGGGACCGGGGAGCTGTTTTTT	CASSLGRLGTGELFF
.	TRBV15	medium-sized	TRBJ2-7	TGTGCCACCAGCAGAGACTTGGCAATGGGCGAGCAGTACTTC	CATSRDLAMGEQYF
.	TRBV7-9	many	TRBJ2-5	TGTGCCAGCAGCTTAGTCTTGGGCCAAGAGACCCAGTACTTC	CASSLVLGQETQYF
.	TRBV20-1	.	TRBJ2-7	TGCAGTGCTAGAGGGCTAGGACAAAGGGATGCCTACGAGCAGTACTTC	CSARGLGQRDAYEQYF
.	TRBV6-1	medium-sized	TRBJ2-7	TGTGCCAGCCGGGGGAGCTCCTACGAGCAGTACTTC	CASRGSSYEQYF
.	TRBV11-2	many	TRBJ2-7	TGTGCCAGCAGCTTAGCAGCTCCCTACGAGCAGTACTTC	CASSLAAPYEQYF
TRBD2	TRBV7-3	medium-sized	TRBJ2-1	TGTGCCAGCAGCTTAATAGGCGGGGGACTCAGCTCCTACAATGAGCAGTTCTTC	CASSLIGGGLSSYNEQFF
TRBD2	TRBV3-1	.	TRBJ2-1	TGTGCCAGCAGCCATTCCGGACTAGCGGGGGGCAATGAGCAGTTCTTC	CASSHSGLAGGNEQFF
TRBD2	TRBV29-1	.	TRBJ2-3	TGCAGCAGCCACGCCTTTGGACTAGCGGGAGAAGGTCCCGCAGATACGCAGTATTTT	CSSHAFGLAGEGPADTQYF
.	TRBV6-2/TRBV6-3	medium-sized	TRBJ2-1	TGTGCCAGCAGTTACTCCCCGAGGCTCTCCTACAATGAGCAGTTCTTC	CASSYSPRLSYNEQFF
.	TRBV24-1	.	TRBJ2-5	TGTGCCAGCAGCCCCACACCAACCCAAGAGACCCAGTACTTC	CASSPTPTQETQYF
.	TRBV20-1	.	TRBJ2-1	TGCAGTGCCCCCCTCGGAGGCTATGAGCAGTTCTTC	CSAPLGGYEQFF
.	TRBV12-3/TRBV12-4	medium-sized	TRBJ1-1	TGTGCCAGCAGTTTCCCCACCAACGCTGAAGCTTTCTTT	CASSFPTNAEAFF
TRBD2	TRBV25-1	medium-sized	TRBJ2-7	TGTGCCAGCAGTGAAGGAGTGGTAGGACTAGCAGACCCCTACGAGCAGTACTTC	CASSEGVVGLADPYEQYF
TRBD1	TRBV4-2	medium-sized	TRBJ1-2	TGTGCCAGCAGCCCGTCGGACAGTGCAGGGGGAGGCTACACCTTC	CASSPSDSAGGGYTF
.	TRBV7-8	medium-sized	TRBJ2-3	TGTGCCAGCAGCTTACGGGTCTGGGCAGGGACCACCACAGATACGCAGTATTTT	CASSLRVWAGTTTDTQYF
TRBD1	TRBV12-3/TRBV12-4	.	TRBJ1-4	TGTGCCAGCAGTTTCTCCGGGACAGGGGGCCCGACAACTAATGAAAAACTGTTTTTT	CASSFSGTGGPTTNEKLFF
.	TRBV4-1	.	TRBJ2-1	TGCGCCAGCAGCCACAATACAGGGTCCTACAATGAGCAGTTCTTC	CASSHNTGSYNEQFF
.	TRBV4-1	medium-sized	TRBJ2-7	TGCGCCAGCAGCCAAGATTCCCCCGTCGGGCCGAGAACCTACGAGCAGTACTTC	CASSQDSPVGPRTYEQYF
TRBD2	TRBV4-3	many	TRBJ2-3	TGCGCCAGCAGCCAAGATGGGGAAACTAGCGGGACTTTGGATACGCAGTATTTT	CASSQDGETSGTLDTQYF
.	TRBV10-3	medium-sized	TRBJ1-1	TGTGCCATCAGTGAGACAAGTGGGGGAACTGAAGCTTTCTTT	CAISETSGGTEAFF
.	TRBV20-1	large	TRBJ1-1	TGCAGTGCTGAAGTCCACACTGAAGCTTTCTTT	CSAEVHTEAFF
.	TRBV5-4	few	TRBJ2-7	TGTGCCAGCAGCTTCTGGGTCGGGACGGTCGGTTACTCCTACGAGCAGTACTTC	CASSFWVGTVGYSYEQYF